Given below is one T cell receptor beta chain in context. The sample belongs to a study of OX40 agonist ivuxolimab in advanced cancers. The CDR3 is 16 amino acids. The V segment lost 6 bases and the J segment 5 bases; nucleotides outside the gene matches: 11. Germline V gene lookup returns CDR1 MNHEY and CDR2 SMNVEV (reference sequence). Here immunoSEQ multiplex PCR was the method, and the copy in TCRdb shows in-frame clones only, minus some. In the table there are roughly 41,000 clones, 60% to 80% of which are singletons. The receptor's source is an adult with an advanced solid tumor such as melanoma, head and neck, liver or kidney cancer. The sequencing used CD4+ or CD8+ T cells sorted from blood, collected in a trial of the OX40 agonist ivuxolimab. The V call is TRBV27, the J call TRBJ2-5, with TRBD2 matching 11 bases. CDR3 region: CASSFLSGGEEETQYF. DNA of the CDR3: TGTGCCAGCAGCTTCCTTAGCGGGGGGGAGGAGGAGACCCAGTACTTC.